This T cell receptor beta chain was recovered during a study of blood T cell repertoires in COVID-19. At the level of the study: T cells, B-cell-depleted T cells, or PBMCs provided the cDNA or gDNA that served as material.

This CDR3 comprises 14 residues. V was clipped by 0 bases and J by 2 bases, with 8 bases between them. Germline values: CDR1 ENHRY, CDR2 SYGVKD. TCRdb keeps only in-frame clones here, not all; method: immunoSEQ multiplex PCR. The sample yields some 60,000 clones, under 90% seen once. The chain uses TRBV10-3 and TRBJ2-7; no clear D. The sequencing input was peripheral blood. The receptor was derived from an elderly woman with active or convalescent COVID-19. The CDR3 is CAISESWSAYEQYF. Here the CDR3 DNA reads TGTGCCATCAGTGAGTCTTGGTCGGCCTACGAGCAGTACTTC.